The 14 T cell receptor beta chains in this list originate from one sample, sequenced in a study of T cells in Graves' hyperthyroidism and ophthalmopathy. RNA transcripts yielded amplified TCR beta CDR3 regions. The HTBI primer set was used in a first-round RT-PCR of the TCR CDR3. A single record per CDR3 protein comes from TCRdb applying MiXCR to the multiplex PCR reads. This table has almost 600,000 distinct CDR3 sequences, approximately 44% appearing once. Sequenced material: peripheral blood or thyroid tissue (not recorded which). The source is a woman younger than 35 with Graves' hyperthyroidism.

In this sample, this clonotype turned up many times. The chain employs TRBV5-5 and TRBJ1-5; 11 nucleotides align to TRBD1. This CDR3 contains 16 residues. Germline assignment: CDR1 SGHKS and CDR2 YYEKEE (reference sequence). The J segment lost 7 bases and the V segment lost 3 bases, leaving 9 bases of the junction unmatched. DNA of the CDR3: TGTGCCAGCAGCTCCACGGACAGGGGGCTAAAGCAGCCCCAGCATTTT. This codes for CASSSTDRGLKQPQHF. Variable domain in full (rest from reference TRBV5-5 and TRBJ1-5): DAGVTQSPTHLIKTRGQQVTLRCSPISGHKSVSWYQQVLGQGPQFIFQYYEKEERGRGNFPDRFSARQFPNYSSELNVNALLLGDSALYLCASSSTDRGLKQPQHFGDGTRLSIL.

The CDR3 loop is CSISPTSSETQYF. CDR3 nucleotide sequence: TGCAGCATCTCACCGACTAGCTCAGAGACCCAGTACTTC. This chain links TRBV29-1 with TRBJ2-5; 7 positions agree with TRBD2. The V and J ends lost 8 bases and 4 bases, in that order; junction bases with no gene match: 10. Germline V CDR1 and CDR2: SQVTM, ANQGSEA. This CDR3 comprises 13 residues.

This clonotype occurred many times. This chain connects TRBV20-1 to TRBJ2-7, with 7 bases aligning to TRBD1. This CDR3 is built from 13 residues. With V trimmed by 3 bases and J by 6 bases, 8 bases remained unmatched. Germline V CDR1 and CDR2: DFQATT, SNEGSKA (reference sequence). The CDR3 DNA reads as TGCAGTGCTAGTCAACAGGGGATTGTCGAGCAGTACTTC. Its protein product is CSASQQGIVEQYF.

J is TRBJ2-2 and V is TRBV7-9, with 10 bases fitting TRBD1. The CDR3 is made up of 15 amino acids. CDR1 is SEHNR and CDR2 is FQNEAQ in the germline V gene (reference sequence). The V segment lost 1 base and the J segment 6 bases; nucleotides outside the gene matches: 2. CDR3 residues: CASSLGDRGPGELFF. The CDR3 coding sequence is TGTGCCAGCAGCTTAGGAGACAGGGGGCCCGGGGAGCTGTTTTTT. The full variable domain, its missing parts supplied by reference TRBV7-9 and TRBJ2-2, is DTGVSQNPRHKITKRGQNVTFRCDPISEHNRLYWYRQTLGQGPEFLTYFQNEAQLEKSRLLSDRFSAERPKGSFSTLEIQRTEQGDSAMYLCASSLGDRGPGELFFGEGSRLTVL.

This clonotype was seen just once. V gene TRBV20-1 combines with J gene TRBJ2-7; a weak D match, TRBD2 (6 bases). CDR1 and CDR2 from the germline V gene are DFQATT and SNEGSKA (reference sequence). The CDR3 has 17 amino acids. Trimming cost V 3 bases and J 3 bases, with 24 bases left between them. Written as DNA, the CDR3 is TGCAGTGCTAGTGACCGGGGGAGCGGATCTACCATCTACGAGCAGTACTTC. Protein: CSASDRGSGSTIYEQYF.

Note on this clonotype: A much larger clone lies a single base off, so this may be a read error. The genes are TRBV4-2 and TRBJ2-7; D uncertain. CDR1 and CDR2 from the germline V gene are LGHNA and YNFKEQ. The CDR3 covers 11 residues. The germline V and J ends were trimmed by 1 base and 9 bases, with 7 bases remaining between them. CDR3 nucleotides: TGTGCCAGCAGCCAAGTCAACGGGCAGTACTTC. Encoded protein: CASSQVNGQYF.

The chain is built from TRBV20-1 and TRBJ2-1; tentative D call: TRBD2 (6 bases). The V end lost 1 base, the J end lost 6 bases, and 13 bases lay between the germline ends. This CDR3 contains 14 residues. From germline, CDR1 is DFQATT and CDR2 SNEGSKA (reference sequence). CDR3 in DNA: TGCAGTGCTAGAGGGACTAAAGGCCCCAATGAGCAGTTCTTC. Translation gives CSARGTKGPNEQFF.

The V gene is TRBV12-3 or TRBV12-4, the J gene TRBJ2-5; weak D call: TRBD2 (5 bases). TRBJ2-1 explains the end of the DNA better; the J call may be wrong. This CDR3 spans 13 amino acids. The CDR3, as DNA: TGTGCCAGCAGTTCCCGCTCGGGGAGTGAGCAGTTCTTC. Its protein is CASSSRSGSEQFF.

This clonotype showed up many times. The J gene is TRBJ1-1, the V gene TRBV7-9; TRBD1 matches at 8 bases. The CDR3 extends over 13 amino acids. J lost 7 bases, V lost 5 bases, and 6 bases had no gene match. CDR1 is SEHNR, CDR2 FQNEAQ, per germline (reference sequence). CDR3 DNA sequence: TGTGCCAGCAGCCCCGGACAGGGCGGTGAAGCTTTCTTT. It specifies CASSPGQGGEAFF.

This chain joins TRBV7-3 and TRBJ2-2; 7 bases align to TRBD2. The V gene end was trimmed by 6 bases and the J gene end by 11 bases; junction bases not matched to a gene: 9. Per germline, CDR1 SGHTA and CDR2 FQGTGA. The CDR3 covers 13 residues. CDR3 DNA: TGTGCCAGCAGGCCCAGACTAGCCGATGAGCTGTTTTTT. This translates into CASRPRLADELFF.

A few counts support this clonotype. This rearrangement joins TRBV14 to TRBJ2-7; 9 bases match TRBD1. Per the germline V gene, CDR1 is SGHDN and CDR2 is FVKESK. CDR3 length equals 16 residues. V lost 3 bases, J lost 3 bases, and 9 bases stayed unmatched. The DNA for the CDR3 is TGTGCCAGCAGCCACGGGCCGCCGGGACAGGGCTACGAGCAGTACTTC. Protein product: CASSHGPPGQGYEQYF.

To note about this clonotype: With a much larger clone just one base away, this may be a read error. The CDR3 DNA reads TGCGCCAGCAGCTCGACTACAACCGGGACTACCTTTGAGCAGTACTTC. Residues: CASSSTTTGTTFEQYF. V is TRBV5-1 and J is TRBJ2-7; 7 nucleotides agree with TRBD2. This CDR3 contains 16 residues. From germline, CDR1 is SGHRS and CDR2 YFSETQ. Germline trimming cut 3 bases from V and 7 bases from J; bases unmatched to any gene: 16.

This clonotype was seen many times. The chain joins TRBV7-8 to TRBJ1-5; D may be TRBD1 (5 bases). The germline gives CDR1 SGHVS, CDR2 FQNEAQ. The V and J ends lost 2 bases and 0 bases respectively, with 17 bases between them. This CDR3 has 18 amino acids. The CDR3 loop reads CASSLPRMGGHSNQPQHF. In nucleotides, the CDR3 is TGTGCCAGCAGCTTACCCCGAATGGGGGGTCATAGCAATCAGCCCCAGCATTTT.

For this clonotype: Possible read error: a much larger clone is one base away. The conserved closing phenylalanine or tryptophan is absent in this CDR3, likely reflecting a read error. The CDR3 loop reads CSARRILRGFGYTS. CDR3 DNA sequence: TGCAGTGCTAGACGAATTCTCAGGGGATTTGGCTACACCTCC. The rearrangement uses TRBV20-1 and TRBJ1-2, with D possibly TRBD1 on 6 matching bases. Germline CDR1 reads DFQATT; CDR2 reads SNEGSKA (reference sequence). Trimming pared 2 bases from V and 7 bases from J, leaving 17 bases between. The CDR3 runs 14 residues.